This TCR beta chain comes out of a study of blood T cell repertoires in COVID-19. Overall study context: PBMCs, B-cell-depleted T cells, or T cells provided the cDNA or gDNA that made up the material.

Profiling relied on immunoSEQ multiplex PCR, and the TCRdb table lists in-frame clones only, not all of them. Of about 74,000 clones detected, approximately 80% appear once; the ten largest clones hold 15% to 18%. The CDR3 extends over 17 amino acids. Germline CDR1 and CDR2: ENHRY and SYGVKD. Between the trimmed V and J ends, which lost 4 bases and 4 bases, there was a span of 22 bases. This clone was counted between two and nine times. The sequence was obtained from a human donor in a cohort sampled during active COVID-19. The gene calls are TRBV10-3 and TRBJ1-2; D might be TRBD1 (6 bases). The sequenced sample was peripheral blood. The CDR3 sequence: CAISATGFYSIVYGYTF. In DNA form, the CDR3 reads TGTGCCATCAGTGCGACAGGTTTCTATTCTATCGTCTATGGCTACACCTTC.